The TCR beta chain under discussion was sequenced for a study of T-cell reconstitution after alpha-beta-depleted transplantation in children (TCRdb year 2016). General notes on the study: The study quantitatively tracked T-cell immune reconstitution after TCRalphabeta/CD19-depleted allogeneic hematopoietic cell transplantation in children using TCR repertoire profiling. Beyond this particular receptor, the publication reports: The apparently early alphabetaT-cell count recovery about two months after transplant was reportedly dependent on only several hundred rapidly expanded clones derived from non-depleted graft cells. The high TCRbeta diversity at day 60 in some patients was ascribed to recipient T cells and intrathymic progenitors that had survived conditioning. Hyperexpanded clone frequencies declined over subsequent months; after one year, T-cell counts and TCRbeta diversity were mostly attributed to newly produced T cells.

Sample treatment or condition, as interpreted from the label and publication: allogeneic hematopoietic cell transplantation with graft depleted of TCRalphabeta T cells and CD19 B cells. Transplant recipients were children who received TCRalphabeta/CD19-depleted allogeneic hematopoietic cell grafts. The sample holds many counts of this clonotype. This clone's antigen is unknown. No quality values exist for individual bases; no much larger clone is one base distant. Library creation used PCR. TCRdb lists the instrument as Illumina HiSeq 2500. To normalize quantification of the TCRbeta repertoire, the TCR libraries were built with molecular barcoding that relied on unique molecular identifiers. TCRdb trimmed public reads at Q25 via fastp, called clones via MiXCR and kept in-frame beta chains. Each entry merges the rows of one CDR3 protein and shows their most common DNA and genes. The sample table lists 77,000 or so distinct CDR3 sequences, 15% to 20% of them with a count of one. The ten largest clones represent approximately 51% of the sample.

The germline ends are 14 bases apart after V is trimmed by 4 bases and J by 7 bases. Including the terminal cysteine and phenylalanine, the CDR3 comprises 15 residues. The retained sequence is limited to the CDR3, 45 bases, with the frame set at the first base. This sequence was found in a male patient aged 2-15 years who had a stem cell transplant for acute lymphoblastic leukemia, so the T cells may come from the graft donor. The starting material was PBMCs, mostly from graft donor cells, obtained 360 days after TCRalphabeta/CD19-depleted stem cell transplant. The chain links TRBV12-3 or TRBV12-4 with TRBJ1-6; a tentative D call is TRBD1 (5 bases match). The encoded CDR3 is CASSSYRDSNSPLHF. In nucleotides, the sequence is TGTGCCAGCAGTTCCTACCGGGACTCAAATTCACCCCTCCACTTT.